This T cell receptor beta chain emerged from a study of beta chain features in type 1 diabetes (dated by TCRdb to 2016 to 2019). General notes on the study: Mean age, gender distribution, total cell number and subset yield did not differ between patients and healthy donors. In the study, TCRB repertoires of sorted circulating CD4+ T cell subsets from recently diagnosed type 1 diabetes patients were compared with those of matched healthy donors. Regulatory and stem cell-like memory subsets were obtained from only 8 patients and roughly 8 healthy donors, while naive and central memory subsets were obtained from all 30 or so donors. Across all samples, approximately 98,000,000 sorted cells were examined, and cell number per subset correlated strongly with RNA yield.

A single peripheral blood draw of roughly 0.11 L on average was collected from each donor into heparinised tubes. Naive, central memory, regulatory and stem cell-like memory CD4+ T cells were sorted on a BD FACSAria II using a panel including CD45RO, CCR7, CD25, CD127, CD95 and CD27. All sorted populations exceeded 95% purity. PBMCs were isolated right away by Lymphoprep density gradient centrifugation and were stained directly, without culture. Samples were stained and sorted in pairs, with one healthy donor and one patient per experiment, so that batch effects were minimized. Worth noting for this clone: Its antigen is not yet known. No quality values exist for individual bases; no much larger clone is one base distant.

The entire isolated RNA was reverse transcribed using the High Capacity cDNA Reverse Transcription Kit, and thus expressed TCRB transcripts were sequenced. Deep immunoSEQ sequencing was applied to naive, central memory and regulatory T cell samples, giving an average of roughly 3.5 million total reads per sample. Sorted cells were lysed in RLT buffer and RNA was extracted with DNase-treated RNeasy Micro or Mini kits, depending on cell number. To prevent cross-contamination, each cell subset was processed individually, whereas patient and healthy donor samples were processed jointly. TCRB sequences were amplified from cDNA with the immunoSEQ multiplex PCR, producing 87-bp fragments spanning the CDR3 region. Amplicons were sequenced on the Illumina HiSeq platform. Turning to the authors' computational methods: Synthetic template baselines were used to correct PCR bias computationally, reads within Hamming distance 2 were collapsed, and singletons that could not be merged were discarded. Reads were aligned to IMGT to assign V, D and J genes, CDR3 length, and insertions or deletions at six rearrangement sites. Clonotype counts were normalized to sorted cell number within each subset before computing true diversity and Gini coefficients with the tcR R package. The overlap coefficient, calculated on TCRB nucleotide sequences, was used to measure repertoire sharing. Out-of-frame TCRB sequences from naive cells were analyzed to stand in for the pre-selection repertoire. TCRdb's version of the immuneACCESS table is confined to in-frame rearrangements and falls short of the full clone set. An unresolved V gene accounts for under half of the shortfall where checked; the remainder is of unknown origin. V and J calls and clone size are as listed in that table; D and trimming were resolved from the DNA. The sample records 150,000 or so clones, around 63% of which are singletons. Around 0.096% of the sample rests with the top ten.

Beyond this particular receptor, the publication reports: At VDJ recombination sites, type 1 diabetes patients had fewer insertions and more deleted nucleotides, which implies abnormalities in thymic rearrangement. Shorter templates might be favored by PCR, yet because patient and control samples were amplified and corrected together, any such skew would affect both groups equally. Naive, central memory and regulatory TCRB repertoires appeared to be more alike among patients than among healthy donors. Because small numbers of individuals were included in the HLA sub-analyses, any influence of HLA type on TCRB rearrangement was left unresolved. Because cDNA was sequenced instead of genomic DNA, activated cells with high expression could be over-represented, although the groups did not differ in activation or CD3 levels. In all four CD4+ subsets, TCRB CDR3 length was moderately but significantly shorter in type 1 diabetes patients.

The clonotype originates from a man between 25 and 39 years old with type 1 diabetes. Material for sequencing was naive CD4+ T cells from blood. The sample's cell subset or site label is to be understood as: true naive CD4+ T cells.

The CDR3 amino acid sequence is: CAWTGSYTGELFF. The nucleotide sequence is given as TGTGCCTGGACCGGGTCCTACACCGGGGAGCTGTTTTTT. The chain is assembled from TRBV30 and TRBJ2-2; the D gene lacks a confident call. CDR3 length: 13 amino acids, cysteine to phenylalanine. Of the read, only the CDR3 DNA is kept; its 39 bases are in frame from base 1. A distance of 9 bases separates the germline ends of V and J, which lose 4 bases and 3 bases respectively. Via the germline V gene (reference sequence), CDR1 is GTSNPN and CDR2 SVGIG.